A single sample gave rise to the 9 T cell receptor beta chains below, sequenced in a study of blood T cell repertoires in COVID-19. Profiling relied on immunoSEQ multiplex PCR, and the TCRdb table lists in-frame clones only, not all of them. The sample includes 360,000 or so clones, approximately 89% of them seen just once. The sequenced sample consisted of peripheral blood. The receptors shown here come from a woman in her sixties or seventies with COVID-19, enrolled during active disease.

The V gene is TRBV5-1, the J gene TRBJ2-7; 7 positions match TRBD1. The trim removed 0 bases at V and 4 bases at J, leaving 4 bases unmatched. Looked up from germline, CDR1 is SGHRS and CDR2 is YFSETQ. The CDR3 runs to 14 residues. CDR3 DNA: TGCGCCAGCAGCTTGGCACAGGGGCCTTACGAGCAGTACTTC. This gives the protein CASSLAQGPYEQYF.

This clone was recorded once. The rearrangement links TRBV25-1 to TRBJ1-6; 7 nucleotides line up with TRBD1. With 4 bases clipped from V and 9 bases from J, the junction kept 6 bases outside the gene matches. Germline V lookup: CDR1 MGHDK, CDR2 SYGVNS. The CDR3 covers 14 residues. The DNA for the CDR3 is TGTGCCAGCAGTGTAGGGGGCTCAAGTTCACCCCTCCACTTT. Translating it yields CASSVGGSSSPLHF.

This clone has only one observation. The CDR3 bases are TGCGCCAGCAGCGGGATGGACGGGAGGACCTATGGCTACACCTTC. This sequence encodes CASSGMDGRTYGYTF. The V and J genes are TRBV5-1 and TRBJ1-2; no definite D call. The CDR3 totals 15 residues. Germline CDR1 reads SGHRS; CDR2 reads YFSETQ. Trimming stripped 4 bases from V and 4 bases from J, with 17 bases between.

The chain couples TRBV28 to TRBJ1-5; D gene uncertain. This CDR3 contains 12 residues. Germline V lookup: CDR1 MDHEN, CDR2 SYDVKM. In DNA form, the CDR3 reads TGTGCTTCGAAACAAGTCAATCAGCCCCAGCATTTT. It codes for CASKQVNQPQHF.

The chain employs TRBV11-2 and TRBJ1-1; 9 bases map to TRBD1. J lost 2 bases, V lost 5 bases, and 3 bases had no gene match. CDR1 and CDR2 from the germline V gene are SGHAT and FQNNGV. There are 14 residues in the CDR3. CDR3 nucleotides: TGTGCCAGCAGCCGTACAGGGGGCAACACTGAAGCTTTCTTT. Translating it yields CASSRTGGNTEAFF.

The J gene is TRBJ1-1, the V gene TRBV11-1, with 8 bases aligning to TRBD1. Germline CDR1 reads SGHAT; CDR2 reads FQDESV (reference sequence). The CDR3 sequence is 13 residues long. Trimming at V came to 6 bases and at J to 3 bases, leaving 3 bases not matched to a gene. The CDR3 reads CASSQDRDTEAFF. The CDR3 DNA is TGTGCCAGCAGTCAGGACAGGGACACTGAAGCTTTCTTT.

This chain connects TRBV5-1 to TRBJ2-7; TRBD1 matches at 11 bases. V gave up 4 bases and J gave up 6 bases; unmatched junction bases: 6. Germline CDR1 reads SGHRS; CDR2 reads YFSETQ. This CDR3 has 14 amino acids. The CDR3 DNA reads as TGCGCCAGCAGCCCAAGGACAGGGGGCGGCGAGCAGTACTTC. Protein: CASSPRTGGGEQYF.

The V and J genes are TRBV28 and TRBJ2-4; TRBD1 aligns across 7 bases. CDR3 size: 19 residues. The V gene end was trimmed by 5 bases and the J gene end by 8 bases; junction bases not matched to a gene: 24. Germline CDR1 MDHEN, CDR2 SYDVKM. The CDR3 is CASSPYVARLGKGADIQYF. Here the CDR3 DNA reads TGTGCCAGCAGTCCTTATGTAGCCCGGCTTGGTAAGGGGGCGGACATTCAGTACTTC.

This chain links TRBV6-5 with TRBJ2-5; D unclear. With 3 bases removed from V and 5 bases from J, the gap between germline ends came to 4 bases. The V gene's germline CDR1 is MNHEY and CDR2 SVGAGI. The CDR3 loop spans 11 amino acids. The CDR3 region has the DNA TGTGCCAGCAGTTATGGCGAGACCCAGTACTTC. This sequence encodes CASSYGETQYF.